A single sample gave rise to the 5 T cell receptor beta chains below, sequenced in a study of CD8+ T cells in alopecia areata. Following RNA extraction, reverse transcription yielded cDNA that acted as the sequencing template. TCRdb's copy holds only in-frame clones and misses some; the assay was immunoSEQ multiplex PCR. In the table there are 95,000 to 100,000 clones, roughly three fifths of which are singletons. Stated treatment: oral pan-JAK inhibitor, 5-10 mg twice daily. Specimen: CD8+ T cells sorted from blood, collected at approximately week 60, from a patient treated with tofacitinib. The source is a human donor with alopecia areata.

The rearrangement uses TRBV7-2 and TRBJ2-4; TRBD2 might be the D (7 bases). Germline lookup yields CDR1 SGHTA and CDR2 FQGNSA. The CDR3 is 16 amino acids. Trimming left V 5 bases short and J 0 bases short, with 14 bases between. In nucleotides, the CDR3 is TGTGCCAGCAGCCCACGGAGGGGGGGAGCCAAAAACATTCAGTACTTC. It yields the protein CASSPRRGGAKNIQYF.

This clone was counted a few times. This sequence joins TRBV4-1 and TRBJ1-6; a possible D gene is TRBD1 (5 bases). Germline lookup yields CDR1 MGHRA and CDR2 YSYEKL. The CDR3 length is 17 residues. V was clipped by 2 bases and J by 6 bases, with 17 bases between them. In DNA form, the CDR3 reads TGCGCCAGCAGCCAATTACGGGATACAGGCCTTAATTCACCCCTCCACTTT. Its protein is CASSQLRDTGLNSPLHF.

This clone was recorded only once. This chain uses TRBV4-1 with TRBJ2-7; maybe TRBD1 (5 bases). Trimming took 0 bases from V and 3 from J, leaving 12 bases between them. The CDR3 consists of 15 residues. The germline CDR1 and CDR2 sequences are MGHRA and YSYEKL. For the CDR3, the DNA is TGCGCCAGCAGCCAAGAGGCAGGGTCGGGCTACGAGCAGTACTTC. This encodes CASSQEAGSGYEQYF.

This chain uses TRBV7-9 with TRBJ1-2, with TRBD1 matching over 7 bases. Per the germline V gene, CDR1 is SEHNR and CDR2 is FQNEAQ (reference sequence). There are 15 residues in the CDR3. V dropped 5 bases and J dropped 1; count of bases not matched to a gene: 7. As DNA, the CDR3 is TGTGCCAGCAGCCTCTCCGGGACAGTTAACTATGGCTACACCTTC. Protein product: CASSLSGTVNYGYTF.

V gene TRBV25-1 combines with J gene TRBJ2-3, with D possibly being TRBD2 (5 bases). Germline V gene data show CDR1 as MGHDK and CDR2 as SYGVNS. This CDR3 region has 16 residues. With 5 bases removed from V and 3 bases from J, the gap between germline ends came to 18 bases. The CDR3 is CASSRPGNGRTDTQYF. CDR3 DNA: TGTGCCAGCAGTCGCCCCGGGAATGGGCGTACAGATACGCAGTATTTT.